This TCR beta chain was found in a study of T cells in Graves' hyperthyroidism and ophthalmopathy. Amplification of TCR beta CDR3 regions was performed using RNA transcripts as template. The HTBI primer set served for first-round RT-PCR of the TCR CDR3. TCRdb re-called the multiplex PCR reads through MiXCR, storing one row per CDR3 protein. The sample includes some 600,000 distinct CDR3 sequences, approximately 15% of them seen just once. The length of the CDR3 is 15 residues. Germline CDR1 SEHNR, CDR2 FQNEAQ (reference sequence). V was trimmed by 2 bases and J by 5 bases, leaving 15 bases between them. This clonotype was seen repeatedly, ten times or more. The target antigen is unknown. Overall study findings and caveats: Ophthalmopathy was predicted by the model a median of around 5.9 months ahead of onset.

The chain links TRBV7-9 to TRBJ2-5; D could derive from TRBD1 or TRBD2 (6 bases each). The clonotype comes from a woman in her twenties or thirties with Graves' hyperthyroidism that later progressed to Graves' ophthalmopathy. Sequences were obtained from blood. In DNA, the CDR3 is TGTGCCAGCAGCTTAAACGTGGGGGGCCGGGAGACCCAGTACTTC. Amino acid sequence: CASSLNVGGRETQYF.